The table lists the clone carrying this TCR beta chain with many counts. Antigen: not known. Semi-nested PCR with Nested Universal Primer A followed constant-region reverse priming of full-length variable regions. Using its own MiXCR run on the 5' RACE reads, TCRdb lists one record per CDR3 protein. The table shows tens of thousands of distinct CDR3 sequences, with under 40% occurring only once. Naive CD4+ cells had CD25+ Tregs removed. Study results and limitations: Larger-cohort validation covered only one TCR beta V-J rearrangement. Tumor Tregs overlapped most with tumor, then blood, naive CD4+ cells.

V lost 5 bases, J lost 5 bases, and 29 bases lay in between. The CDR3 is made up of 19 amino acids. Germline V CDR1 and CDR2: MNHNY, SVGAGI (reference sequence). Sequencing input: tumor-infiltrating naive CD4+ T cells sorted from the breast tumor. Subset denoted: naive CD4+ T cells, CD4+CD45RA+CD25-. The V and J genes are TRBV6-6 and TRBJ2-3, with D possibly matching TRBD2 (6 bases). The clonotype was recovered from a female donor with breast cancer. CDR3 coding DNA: TGTGCCAGCAGTAACCCCCCGGAGCGGGCAAACAGCCTAGGAGATACGCAGTATTTT. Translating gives CASSNPPERANSLGDTQYF.